The following is a T cell receptor beta chain sequence with its context. Its recognized antigen is unknown. Base qualities were left out, and no much larger clone turns up one base away. The data derive from a study of Siglec-9 on CD8 T cells in melanoma (dated by TCRdb to between 2017 and 2020). Study-level background: The study investigated Siglec-9 expression on CD8+ T cells and the role of Siglec-9 in regulating T cells in the melanoma tumor microenvironment. General findings and caveats noted by the study authors: According to the report, an effector memory CD8+ T-cell subset that seemed to build up inside melanoma tumors was both marked and regulated by Siglec-9.

The CDR3 covers 13 residues, taking in both the cysteine and the phenylalanine. Only the CDR3 part of the read is kept: 39 bases, read in frame from the first base. V drops 0 bases and J drops 11 bases, leaving 14 bases in between. Sequences SGDLS (CDR1) and YYNGEE (CDR2) are obtained from the germline V gene. The library was built by means of the immunoSEQ multiplex PCR assay. Held by TCRdb, this immuneACCESS table contains in-frame sequences only and omits some clones. Under half of the omission traces to an unresolved V gene where checked; the cause of the rest is unknown. In all, the sample holds 25,000 to 30,000 clones, and about 80% of those were seen once. The top ten hold about 6% of the sample.

The TCR was taken from a human donor in good health. The sample comprised Siglec-9- CD8+ T cells sorted from blood. The intended sense of this specimen's cell subset or site label: CD8 T cells lacking Siglec-9. The receptor chain draws on TRBV9 and TRBJ1-1; perhaps TRBD1 is the D gene, with 5 bases matching. The DNA sequence follows: TGTGCCAGCAGCGTAGGGGTGAGGGACGGGGCTTTCTTT. This encodes CASSVGVRDGAFF.